The clone carrying this T cell receptor beta chain was picked up one time. Antigen specificity is unknown. Trimming cost V 4 bases and J 2 bases; bases outside gene matches: 8. The CDR3 consists of 15 residues. Germline lookup yields CDR1 SGHRS and CDR2 YFSETQ. This specimen comes from a study of T cell responses to AZD1222 COVID-19 vaccine. Study-level points and caveats: Spike-specific TCR breadth rose after two AZD1222 doses, and depth rose as well. Seropositive at baseline were only a handful of AZD1222 recipients. White British donors predominated, females outnumbered males, and clonal diversity was possibly underestimated.

Pooled in the analysis were second doses at about 4 or about 12 weeks. Sequenced by immunoSEQ multiplex PCR; TCRdb stores in-frame clones only, minus some. In the table there are over 150,000 clones, 80% to 95% of which are singletons. Sequenced here: peripheral blood, sampled 28 days after the second AZD1222 dose. This receptor was taken from an adult who received the AZD1222 COVID-19 vaccine. The chain has TRBV5-1 and TRBJ2-7; 8 positions agree with TRBD2. This chain's CDR3 is CASSPGLGSPYEQYF. CDR3 sequence (DNA): TGCGCCAGCAGCCCGGGACTAGGTTCACCCTACGAGCAGTACTTC.